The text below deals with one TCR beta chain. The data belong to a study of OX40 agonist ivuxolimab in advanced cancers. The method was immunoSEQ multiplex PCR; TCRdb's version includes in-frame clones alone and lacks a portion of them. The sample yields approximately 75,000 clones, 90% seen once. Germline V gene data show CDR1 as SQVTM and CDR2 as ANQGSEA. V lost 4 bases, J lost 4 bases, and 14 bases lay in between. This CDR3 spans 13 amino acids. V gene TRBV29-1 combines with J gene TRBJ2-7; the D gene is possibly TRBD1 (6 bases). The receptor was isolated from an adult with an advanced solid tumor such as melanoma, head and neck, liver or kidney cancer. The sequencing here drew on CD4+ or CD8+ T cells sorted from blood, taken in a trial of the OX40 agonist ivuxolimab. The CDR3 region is CSVGSLDSYEQYF. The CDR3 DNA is TGCAGCGTTGGGTCTCTGGACAGTTACGAGCAGTACTTC.